The rows below give T cell receptor beta chains drawn from one sample of a study of long-term antiretroviral therapy in people with HIV. Using immunoSEQ multiplex PCR, the repertoire was profiled, and TCRdb retains in-frame clones only, with some absent. The table records 25,000 to 35,000 clones, 90% to 95% of them present only once. Here the sequenced sample was unsorted PBMCs, taken approximately 7.1 years after starting antiretroviral therapy. The receptor set was obtained from a man aged 45-60 years with HIV. The CDR3 runs from the conserved cysteine through the conserved F or W. The D gene is left open where the match is weak. The size field is filled for only some rows; it gives once, few, many or a size class.

size	D	J	V	CDR3	DNA
-	-	TRBJ1-5	TRBV27	CASSLAPQGSNQPQHF	TGTGCCAGCAGTTTGGCCCCCCAGGGGAGCAATCAGCCCCAGCATTTT
-	TRBD2	TRBJ2-2	TRBV7-8	CASSHPGGGTGELFF	TGTGCCAGCAGCCATCCCGGGGGGGGAACCGGGGAGCTGTTTTTT
-	-	TRBJ1-1	TRBV7-3	CASSPDTTGTEAFF	TGTGCCAGCAGCCCCGACACTACGGGGACTGAAGCTTTCTTT
-	-	TRBJ2-7	TRBV28	CASMKTGLLEEQYF	TGTGCCAGCATGAAAACAGGGCTACTGGAAGAGCAGTACTTC
-	TRBD1	TRBJ2-7	TRBV5-1	CASSFPGQGRYEQYF	TGCGCCAGCAGCTTCCCGGGACAGGGGCGTTACGAGCAGTACTTC
-	-	TRBJ2-3	TRBV6-6	CASNDAGRDTQYF	TGTGCCAGCAACGACGCGGGGCGCGATACGCAGTATTTT
-	-	TRBJ1-5	TRBV27	CASRSGGAPNQPQHF	TGTGCCAGCAGATCCGGGGGGGCGCCCAATCAGCCCCAGCATTTT
-	-	TRBJ1-5	TRBV13	CASSFGQGNQPQHF	TGTGCCAGCAGCTTTGGGCAGGGAAATCAGCCCCAGCATTTT
-	-	TRBJ2-6	TRBV19	CASSIGAGANVLTF	TGTGCCAGTAGTATAGGGGCTGGGGCCAACGTCCTGACTTTC
few	-	TRBJ2-7	TRBV7-9	CASSLLTHYEQYF	TGTGCCAGCAGCTTACTAACCCACTACGAGCAGTACTTC
-	-	TRBJ2-2	TRBV7-7	CASSLGGLSGELFF	TGTGCCAGCAGCTTAGGTGGACTGTCCGGGGAGCTGTTTTTT
-	-	TRBJ2-7	TRBV30	CAWRAGPTYEQYF	TGTGCCTGGAGAGCCGGGCCGACCTACGAGCAGTACTTC
-	-	TRBJ2-3	TRBV5-1	CASSLAMPDRDTQYF	TGCGCCAGCAGCTTGGCCATGCCAGACCGGGATACGCAGTATTTT
-	TRBD2	TRBJ2-7	TRBV6-1	CASSSRTSPYEQYF	TGTGCCAGCAGTTCCCGGACTAGCCCCTACGAGCAGTACTTC
-	TRBD1	TRBJ1-2	TRBV27	CASSMDRGGPGYTF	TGTGCCAGCAGTATGGACAGGGGTGGGCCTGGCTACACCTTC
-	TRBD2	TRBJ2-3	TRBV11-3	CASSLRLAGGRGDTQYF	TGTGCCAGCAGCTTAAGGCTAGCGGGGGGCCGGGGAGATACGCAGTATTTT
-	-	TRBJ2-3	TRBV21-1	CASSRLEGPSTDTQYF	TGTGCCAGCAGCCGGCTCGAGGGTCCTAGCACAGATACGCAGTATTTT
once	-	TRBJ1-2	TRBV19	CASRPPGAYGYTF	TGTGCCAGTAGACCACCCGGGGCCTATGGCTACACCTTC
-	-	TRBJ2-3	TRBV11-2	CASSLSSSRYTDTQYF	TGTGCCAGCAGCTTAAGTTCCTCCAGGTACACAGATACGCAGTATTTT
-	TRBD1	TRBJ1-1	TRBV9	CASSVEGALNTEAFF	TGTGCCAGCAGCGTAGAGGGGGCGTTGAACACTGAAGCTTTCTTT
-	TRBD1	TRBJ1-4	TRBV29-1	CSVLTGDEKLFF	TGCAGCGTTCTGACAGGGGACGAAAAACTGTTTTTT
-	-	TRBJ2-7	TRBV7-8	CASSLARDRYEQYF	TGTGCCAGCAGCTTAGCGCGGGACCGCTACGAGCAGTACTTC
-	-	TRBJ1-2	TRBV5-6	CASSLGQPDPYGYTF	TGTGCCAGCAGCTTGGGTCAGCCAGACCCCTATGGCTACACCTTC
-	-	TRBJ2-5	TRBV10-1	CASSAGFGEKETQYF	TGCGCCAGCAGTGCGGGGTTTGGGGAAAAAGAGACCCAGTACTTC
-	TRBD1	TRBJ2-1	TRBV11-3	CASSLVGTGRNEQFF	TGTGCCAGCAGCTTAGTCGGGACAGGCCGGAATGAGCAGTTCTTC
few	-	TRBJ2-7	TRBV6-1	CAGGPDFYEQYF	TGTGCCGGCGGGCCGGACTTCTACGAGCAGTACTTC
-	-	TRBJ1-3	TRBV7-2	CASSFQGTGNTIYF	TGTGCCAGCAGCTTTCAGGGTACTGGAAACACCATATATTTT
-	-	TRBJ1-2	TRBV10-3	CAISESAGVQGYTF	TGTGCCATCAGTGAGTCGGCAGGGGTACAGGGCTACACCTTC
-	TRBD2	TRBJ2-3	TRBV5-1	CASSPIAGGGADTQYF	TGCGCCAGCAGCCCGATAGCGGGGGGCGGGGCAGATACGCAGTATTTT
-	-	TRBJ1-5	TRBV28	CASSLRQINQPQHF	TGTGCCAGCAGTTTGCGTCAGATCAATCAGCCCCAGCATTTT
-	-	TRBJ1-1	TRBV11-2	CASSLDETGGDEAFF	TGTGCCAGCAGCTTAGATGAAACGGGGGGTGATGAAGCTTTCTTT
-	-	TRBJ2-2	TRBV12-5	CASGFSAGELFF	TGTGCTAGTGGTTTCTCGGCCGGGGAGCTGTTTTTT
-	-	TRBJ1-6	TRBV7-2	CASSPRHGGDSPLHF	TGTGCCAGCAGCCCCCGACATGGCGGAGATTCACCCCTCCACTTT
-	TRBD1	TRBJ1-6	TRBV13	CASIERQGGSYNSPLHF	TGTGCCAGCATTGAGCGACAGGGAGGCTCCTATAATTCACCCCTCCACTTT
-	TRBD1	TRBJ1-4	TRBV29-1	CSVEDLRQGPEKLFF	TGCAGCGTTGAAGATCTAAGACAGGGGCCCGAAAAACTGTTTTTT
-	-	TRBJ1-2	TRBV4-2	CASSQDRSGGREYGYTF	TGTGCCAGCAGCCAAGATCGATCGGGGGGCAGGGAATATGGCTACACCTTC
-	TRBD2	TRBJ2-3	TRBV6-5	CAREGASGGADTQYF	TGTGCCAGAGAGGGGGCTAGCGGGGGGGCTGATACGCAGTATTTT
-	-	TRBJ2-1	TRBV7-3	CASSPPGLLSSEQFF	TGTGCCAGCAGCCCACCGGGACTCCTCTCTAGTGAGCAGTTCTTC
-	TRBD1	TRBJ1-2	TRBV6-5	CASRTGVGTYGYTF	TGTGCCAGCAGAACAGGGGTGGGAACCTATGGCTACACCTTC
-	-	TRBJ2-1	TRBV2	CAAGESSYNEQFF	TGTGCCGCCGGGGAAAGCTCCTACAATGAGCAGTTCTTC
-	TRBD1	TRBJ1-2	TRBV6-1	CASSPQGGYGYTF	TGTGCCAGCAGCCCTCAGGGGGGCTATGGCTACACCTTC
-	-	TRBJ1-3	TRBV25-1	CASSMAGSGNTIYF	TGTGCCAGCAGTATGGCGGGCTCTGGAAACACCATATATTTT
-	-	TRBJ2-7	TRBV15	CATSRDSSEQYF	TGTGCCACCAGCAGAGATAGTAGCGAGCAGTACTTC
-	TRBD1	TRBJ1-1	TRBV9	CASSVGDRGSWAFF	TGTGCCAGCAGCGTAGGGGACAGGGGATCGTGGGCTTTCTTT
-	TRBD2	TRBJ2-2	TRBV6-5	CASSLLAGGNTGELFF	TGTGCCAGCAGTTTACTAGCGGGGGGGAACACCGGGGAGCTGTTTTTT
-	-	TRBJ1-6	TRBV6-5	CASSYTQRDNSPLHF	TGTGCCAGCAGTTACACTCAAAGGGATAATTCACCCCTCCACTTT
-	-	TRBJ1-2	TRBV7-2	CASTVDGNYGYTF	TGTGCCAGCACCGTGGACGGTAACTATGGCTACACCTTC
-	-	TRBJ1-2	TRBV15	CATSRDNRAEGYTF	TGTGCCACCAGCAGAGACAACAGGGCGGAGGGCTACACCTTC
-	-	TRBJ1-5	TRBV15	CATSSDHQGWNQPQHF	TGTGCCACCAGCAGCGACCACCAGGGGTGGAATCAGCCCCAGCATTTT
-	-	TRBJ1-4	TRBV7-9	CASGHSFEKLFF	TGTGCCAGCGGGCACTCCTTTGAAAAACTGTTTTTT
-	-	TRBJ1-5	TRBV5-8	CASSLASGNKPQHF	TGTGCCAGCAGCTTGGCTTCAGGGAACAAGCCCCAGCATTTT
-	TRBD1	TRBJ1-6	TRBV10-1	CASRATRQGNSPLHF	TGCGCCAGCCGTGCTACGAGACAGGGAAATTCACCCCTCCACTTT
once	TRBD2	TRBJ2-5	TRBV5-1	CASSPGLGETQYF	TGCGCCAGCAGCCCGGGACTAGGAGAGACCCAGTACTTC
-	TRBD1	TRBJ2-7	TRBV27	CASSWTGEGREQYF	TGTGCCAGCAGTTGGACAGGGGAGGGTCGGGAGCAGTACTTC
-	-	TRBJ2-2	TRBV7-2	CASSPGTFVGTGELFF	TGTGCCAGCAGCCCCGGGACATTCGTTGGTACCGGGGAGCTGTTTTTT